The 26 T cell receptor beta chains given below trace back to one sample, sequenced in a study of blood T cell repertoires in COVID-19 (dated by TCRdb to the early 2020s). The library was built by means of the immunoSEQ multiplex PCR assay. TCRdb obtained this table from immuneACCESS and retained in-frame rearrangements with V and J assigned. These tables miss some clones; where compared with another copy, unresolved V genes account for less than half of the shortfall, and the remainder is unexplained. Counted in this sample were 250,000 to 300,000 clones; approximately 87% of them appeared once. Of the sample, over 4.5% is held by the ten largest clones. Sequenced material: peripheral blood. The receptors were gathered from a man aged 55-75 years who had recovered from COVID-19.

The chain employs TRBV5-1 and TRBJ2-7, with 9 nucleotides matching TRBD1. Germline V gene data show CDR1 as SGHRS and CDR2 as YFSETQ. CDR3 size: 14 residues. The ends lost 4 bases at V and 1 base at J; junction bases unmatched: 3. The DNA of the CDR3 is TGCGCCAGCAGCCGGACAGGGGTATCCTACGAGCAGTACTTC. Residues: CASSRTGVSYEQYF.

The chain is built from TRBV7-9 and TRBJ1-4, with 9 bases matching TRBD1. The trim removed 5 bases at V and 4 bases at J, leaving 5 bases unmatched. Germline values: CDR1 SEHNR, CDR2 FQNEAQ (reference sequence). This CDR3 region has 15 residues. The CDR3 loop is CASSTRQGVNEKLFF. CDR3 DNA: TGTGCCAGCAGCACTCGACAGGGGGTTAATGAAAAACTGTTTTTT.

The J gene is TRBJ2-3, the V gene TRBV5-1; 10 bases align to TRBD2. The germline CDR1 and CDR2 sequences are SGHRS and YFSETQ. There are 15 residues in the CDR3. Trimming removed 0 bases from V and 6 bases from J; junction bases left unmatched: 4. This CDR3 is CASSLASGGLDTQYF. CDR3 DNA sequence: TGCGCCAGCAGCTTGGCTAGCGGGGGATTGGATACGCAGTATTTT.

There are many counts of this clone. J is TRBJ2-2 and V is TRBV19; D remains unclear. Germline CDR1 LNHDA, CDR2 SQIVND (reference sequence). This CDR3 has 14 amino acids. The germline V and J ends were trimmed by 2 bases and 4 bases, with 8 bases remaining between them. The CDR3 DNA sequence: TGTGCCAGTAGTATACTTCCGGGCACCGGGGAGCTGTTTTTT. This gives the protein CASSILPGTGELFF.

For this clone: The germline gene is not matched at one end of the junction; a read error may be the cause. The chain is built from TRBV7-7 and TRBJ2-3; TRBD2 aligns across 12 bases. Per the germline V gene, CDR1 is SSHAT and CDR2 is FNYEAQ (reference sequence). This CDR3 has 15 amino acids. Here the CDR3 reads CASSRTSGVTDTQYF. DNA for the CDR3: TGTGCTAGCAGCCGGACTAGCGGGGTCACAGATACGCAGTATTTT.

The table lists this clone with a few counts. The chain employs TRBV29-1 and TRBJ2-2; possibly TRBD1 for D (6 bases). CDR3 length equals 13 residues. Trimming removed 7 bases at V and 9 bases at J, with 18 bases between. CDR1 is SQVTM, CDR2 ANQGSEA, per germline. Written as DNA, the CDR3 is TGCAGCGCAGACGTAGCAGGGGACAGGGAGCTGTTTTTT. Its translation is CSADVAGDRELFF.

This clone was picked up a small number of times. The CDR3 spells CASSPTGVNTEAFF. In DNA form, the CDR3 reads TGTGCCAGCTCACCGACAGGGGTGAACACTGAAGCTTTCTTT. This rearrangement joins TRBV18 to TRBJ1-1, with TRBD1 identical over 8 bases. The CDR3 spans 14 residues. V was pared by 3 bases and J by 0 bases, with 0 bases of the junction left unmatched. Per germline, CDR1 KGHSH and CDR2 LQKENI.

V is TRBV6-1 and J is TRBJ2-4; 9 bases line up with TRBD2. Germline-derived CDR1 and CDR2 are MNHNS and SASEGT. This CDR3 spans 17 amino acids. Trimming cost V 1 base and J 3 bases; bases outside gene matches: 7. The CDR3 sequence: CASSEDNSGGFKNIQYF. The CDR3, as DNA: TGTGCCAGCAGTGAAGACAACAGCGGGGGGTTCAAAAACATTCAGTACTTC.

CDR3 nucleotides: TGTGCCAGCTCCTCAGGGTTTAGTGAGCAGTTCTTC. It yields the protein CASSSGFSEQFF. The chain employs TRBV18 and TRBJ2-1; D possibly corresponds to TRBD1 (5 bases). With 6 bases removed from V and 9 bases from J, the gap between germline ends came to 12 bases. Germline V gives CDR1 KGHSH, CDR2 LQKENI. The CDR3 length is 12 residues.

V usage is TRBV28 and J usage is TRBJ2-3, with 8 bases fitting TRBD2. Losses at the gene ends were 5 bases for V and 1 base for J; bases not matched to a gene: 8. The CDR3 is 16 residues long. Looked up from germline, CDR1 is MDHEN and CDR2 is SYDVKM. The CDR3 region is CASSPLRGGGTDTQYF. The CDR3 DNA is TGTGCCAGCAGTCCCCTCCGGGGGGGCGGCACAGATACGCAGTATTTT.

A single count supports this clone. This sequence joins TRBV5-1 and TRBJ2-1; a possible D gene is TRBD1 (6 bases). Trimming cost V 2 bases and J 5 bases, with 11 bases left between them. Germline V gene sequence: CDR1 SGHRS, CDR2 YFSETQ. The CDR3 runs to 14 residues. The CDR3 protein is CASSLVQGNNEQFF. Written as DNA, the CDR3 is TGCGCCAGCAGCTTAGTACAGGGAAACAATGAGCAGTTCTTC.

The chain carries TRBV5-6 and TRBJ1-2; 8 bases align to TRBD1. Per germline, CDR1 SGHDT and CDR2 YYEEEE. J was trimmed by 8 bases and V by 2 bases; bases with no gene match: 8. This CDR3 has 14 residues. This CDR3 is CASSFQGARSGYTF. The CDR3 nucleotides are TGTGCCAGCAGCTTCCAGGGGGCGCGATCGGGCTACACCTTC.

The J gene is TRBJ2-1, the V gene TRBV11-2; TRBD2 agrees at 7 bases. V gave up 3 bases and J gave up 2 bases; unmatched junction bases: 7. CDR1 is SGHAT and CDR2 is FQNNGV in the germline V gene. This CDR3 has 16 residues. CDR3 region: CASSLSVGLPYNEQFF. Written as DNA, the CDR3 is TGTGCCAGCAGCTTGTCCGTGGGACTACCCTACAATGAGCAGTTCTTC.

The genes are TRBV2 and TRBJ2-7, with 10 bases fitting TRBD2. CDR3 length: 15 residues. Trimming at V came to 4 bases and at J to 2 bases, leaving 5 bases not matched to a gene. The germline V gene encodes CDR1 SNHLY and CDR2 FYNNEI. The CDR3 DNA sequence: TGTGCCAGCAGTGGAGCGGGAGGGCCCCCCTACGAGCAGTACTTC. Protein sequence: CASSGAGGPPYEQYF.

The V gene is TRBV27, the J gene TRBJ1-2; 8 positions match TRBD1. The CDR3 loop spans 13 amino acids. The germline V gene encodes CDR1 MNHEY and CDR2 SMNVEV (reference sequence). The J segment lost 7 bases and the V segment lost 3 bases, leaving 4 bases of the junction unmatched. CDR3 DNA: TGTGCCAGCAGTTTGGACAGGGTCCGTGGCTACACCTTC. This sequence encodes CASSLDRVRGYTF.

The V gene is TRBV7-7, the J gene TRBJ2-2, with D perhaps TRBD2 (6 bases). The germline gives CDR1 SSHAT, CDR2 FNYEAQ (reference sequence). The V gene lost 5 bases and the J gene lost 7 bases, with 14 bases spanning the gap. The CDR3 spans 14 residues. The CDR3 nucleotides read TGTGCCAGCAGCACGGGGGTGCTGATCGGGGAGCTGTTTTTT. Its protein product is CASSTGVLIGELFF.

J is TRBJ2-2 and V is TRBV10-1; 10 positions match TRBD1. V gave up 6 bases and J gave up 7 bases; unmatched junction bases: 11. The CDR3 consists of 16 residues. Germline V gene data show CDR1 as WNHNN and CDR2 as SYGVQD (reference sequence). The CDR3 loop reads CASSPRDRGHVGELFF. CDR3 DNA sequence: TGCGCCAGCAGCCCCCGGGACAGGGGTCACGTCGGGGAGCTGTTTTTT.

This sequence joins TRBV6-2 or TRBV6-3 and TRBJ2-7; 7 bases fit TRBD2. CDR1 and CDR2 (germline): MNHEY, SVGEGT. The CDR3 extends over 16 amino acids. V dropped 4 bases and J dropped 3; count of bases not matched to a gene: 12. The CDR3 loop is CASSSTRVRELYEQYF. The CDR3 bases are TGTGCCAGCAGTTCTACGAGGGTGCGGGAGCTCTACGAGCAGTACTTC.

This chain uses TRBV7-9 with TRBJ1-5; 8 bases agree with TRBD1. Germline CDR1 SEHNR, CDR2 FQNEAQ (reference sequence). This CDR3 has 16 amino acids. The trim removed 1 base at V and 1 base at J, leaving 3 bases unmatched. As DNA, the CDR3 is TGTGCCAGCAGCTTAGGACAGGGGCCGAGCAATCAGCCCCAGCATTTT. Its protein product is CASSLGQGPSNQPQHF.

The chain is built from TRBV4-1 and TRBJ1-4; 8 positions match TRBD1. Germline CDR1 MGHRA, CDR2 YSYEKL. This CDR3 has 16 residues. V was pared by 7 bases and J by 11 bases, with 18 bases of the junction left unmatched. CDR3 amino acids: CASTTGQGGGMNKLFF. CDR3 in DNA: TGCGCCAGCACTACCGGACAGGGTGGCGGAATGAACAAACTGTTTTTT.

The CDR3 sequence is CATMTDPTGELFF. The CDR3 DNA follows: TGCGCCACCATGACAGATCCCACCGGGGAGCTGTTTTTT. This chain uses TRBV10-2 with TRBJ2-2; D might be TRBD1 (5 bases). The V gene lost 10 bases and the J gene lost 4 bases, with 13 bases spanning the gap. The CDR3 length is 13 residues. CDR1 and CDR2 (germline): WSHSY, SAAADI.

The V gene is TRBV28, the J gene TRBJ1-2, with D possibly matching TRBD1 (5 bases). Trimming removed 10 bases from V and 6 bases from J, with 18 bases in between. The CDR3 totals 13 residues. Looked up from germline, CDR1 is MDHEN and CDR2 is SYDVKM. The CDR3 region has the DNA TGTGCCATCCGGTCCTGGGGGGAGGATGGCTACACCTTC. Its protein is CAIRSWGEDGYTF.

The chain recombines TRBV29-1 with TRBJ1-1; 8 bases are shared with TRBD1. The CDR3 is 13 residues long. The V gene end was trimmed by 1 base and the J gene end by 4 bases; junction bases not matched to a gene: 2. The germline V gene has CDR1 SQVTM and CDR2 ANQGSEA. The CDR3 sequence: CSVEGDRTTEAFF. The CDR3 nucleotides are TGCAGCGTTGAAGGGGACAGGACCACTGAAGCTTTCTTT.

This chain connects TRBV30 to TRBJ1-1, with D perhaps TRBD1 (5 bases). The V gene lost 0 bases and the J gene lost 8 bases, with 16 bases spanning the gap. The germline V gene has CDR1 GTSNPN and CDR2 SVGIG (reference sequence). There are 14 residues in the CDR3. The chain's CDR3 is CAWSVDRRKGEAFF. In DNA form, the CDR3 reads TGTGCCTGGAGTGTAGACAGACGGAAAGGAGAAGCTTTCTTT.

This clone was observed many times. V usage is TRBV2 and J usage is TRBJ1-1, with D unresolved. The CDR3 contains 13 residues. Germline CDR1 is SNHLY and CDR2 is FYNNEI. Trimming pared 2 bases from V and 11 bases from J, leaving 15 bases between. CDR3 sequence reads: CASSELGRSVAFF. Written as DNA, the CDR3 is TGTGCCAGCAGTGAATTGGGGAGGTCTGTGGCTTTCTTT.

The chain joins TRBV18 to TRBJ1-1; a possible D gene is TRBD1 (5 bases). CDR3 size: 14 residues. Deletions cut 8 bases from V and 5 bases from J, with 18 bases between. Germline V gene lookup returns CDR1 KGHSH and CDR2 LQKENI. CDR3 sequence: CASHPGGVGTEAFF. CDR3 bases: TGTGCCAGCCACCCTGGGGGGGTGGGTACTGAAGCTTTCTTT. Supplemented by reference TRBV18 and TRBJ1-1, the full variable domain reads NAGVMQNPRHLVRRRGQEARLRCSPMKGHSHVYWYRQLPEEGLKFMVYLQKENIIDESGMPKERFSAEFPKEGPSILRIQQVVRGDSAAYFCASHPGGVGTEAFFGQGTRLTVV.